Detailed here is one TCR beta chain. Both 60 Vbeta primers and 13 Jbeta primers went into the PCR. Measured with immunoSEQ multiplex PCR; TCRdb has only the in-frame clones, and not every one. The data show 120,000 or so clones, about 15% seen once. The sample belongs to a study of cytomegalovirus exposure and HLA in healthy donors. The overall study: From HLA-typed donors, an early data release held roughly 80 million unique TCRs.

This CDR3 is built from 14 residues. CDR1 is MNHEY, CDR2 SMNVEV, per germline (reference sequence). J gave up 5 bases and V 2 bases, and 5 bases lay outside the gene matches. The TCR sequence derives from a female donor in good health and CMV-seropositive. Sequencing was performed on PBMCs. The chain is built from TRBV27 and TRBJ2-5, with 7 bases that match TRBD1. The CDR3 reads CASSLETGRETQYF. DNA for the CDR3: TGTGCCAGCAGTTTAGAGACAGGGCGGGAGACCCAGTACTTC.